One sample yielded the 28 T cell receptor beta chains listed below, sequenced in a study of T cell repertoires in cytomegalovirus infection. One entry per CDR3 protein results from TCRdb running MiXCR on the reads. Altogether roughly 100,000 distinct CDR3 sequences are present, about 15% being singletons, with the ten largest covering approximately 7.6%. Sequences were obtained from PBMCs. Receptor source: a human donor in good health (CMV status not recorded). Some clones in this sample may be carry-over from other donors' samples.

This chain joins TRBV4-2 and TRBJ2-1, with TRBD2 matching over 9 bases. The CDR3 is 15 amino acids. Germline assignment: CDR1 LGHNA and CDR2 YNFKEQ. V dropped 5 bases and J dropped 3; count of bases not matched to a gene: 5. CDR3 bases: TGTGCCAGCAGCGAAAATAGCGGGAGCTACAATGAGCAGTTCTTC. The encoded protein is CASSENSGSYNEQFF.

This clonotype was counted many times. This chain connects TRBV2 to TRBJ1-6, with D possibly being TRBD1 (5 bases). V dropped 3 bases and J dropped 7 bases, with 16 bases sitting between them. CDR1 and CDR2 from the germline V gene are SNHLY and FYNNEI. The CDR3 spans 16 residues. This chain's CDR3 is CASSDGGGSSNSPLHF. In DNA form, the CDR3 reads TGTGCCAGCAGTGACGGGGGGGGGTCGTCGAATTCACCCCTCCACTTT. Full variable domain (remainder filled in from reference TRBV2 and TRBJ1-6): EPEVTQTPSHQVTQMGQEVILRCVPISNHLYFYWYRQILGQKVEFLVSFYNNEISEKSEIFDDQFSVERPDGSNFTLKIRSTKLEDSAMYFCASSDGGGSSNSPLHFGNGTRLTVT.

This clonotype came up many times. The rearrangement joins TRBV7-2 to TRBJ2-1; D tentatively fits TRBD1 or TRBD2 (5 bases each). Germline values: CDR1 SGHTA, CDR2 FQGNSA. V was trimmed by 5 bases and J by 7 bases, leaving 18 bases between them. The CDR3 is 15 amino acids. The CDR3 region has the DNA TGTGCCAGCAGCCCCGAGTGGGACCCTGCTAATGAGCAGTTCTTC. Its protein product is CASSPEWDPANEQFF. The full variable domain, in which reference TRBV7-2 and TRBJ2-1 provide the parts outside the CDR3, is GAGVSQSPSNKVTEKGKDVELRCDPISGHTALYWYRQSLGQGLEFLIYFQGNSAPDKSGLPSDRFSAERTGGSVSTLTIQRTQQEDSAVYLCASSPEWDPANEQFFGPGTRLTVL.

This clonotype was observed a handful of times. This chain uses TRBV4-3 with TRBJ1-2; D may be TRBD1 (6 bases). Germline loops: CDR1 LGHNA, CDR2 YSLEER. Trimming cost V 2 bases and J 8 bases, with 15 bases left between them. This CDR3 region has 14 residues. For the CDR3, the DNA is TGCGCCAGCAGCCAATACACTTACAGGGACGGCTACACCTTC. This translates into CASSQYTYRDGYTF.

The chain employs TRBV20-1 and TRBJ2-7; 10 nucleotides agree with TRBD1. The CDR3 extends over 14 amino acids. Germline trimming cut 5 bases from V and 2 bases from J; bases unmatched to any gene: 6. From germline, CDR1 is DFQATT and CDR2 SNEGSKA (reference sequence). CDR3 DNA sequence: TGCAGTGCTCGGAACGGACAGGGGGCCTACGAGCAGTACTTC. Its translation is CSARNGQGAYEQYF.

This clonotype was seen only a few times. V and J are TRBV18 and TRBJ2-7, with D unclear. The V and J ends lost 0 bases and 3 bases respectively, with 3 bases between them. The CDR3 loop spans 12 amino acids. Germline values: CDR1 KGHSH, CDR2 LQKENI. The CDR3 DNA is TGTGCCAGCTCACCACCGCGCTACGAGCAGTACTTC. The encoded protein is CASSPPRYEQYF.

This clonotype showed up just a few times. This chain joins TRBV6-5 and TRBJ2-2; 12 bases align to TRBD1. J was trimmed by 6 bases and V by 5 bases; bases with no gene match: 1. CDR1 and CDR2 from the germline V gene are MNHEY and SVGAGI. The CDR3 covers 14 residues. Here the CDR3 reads CASSRDRGPGELFF. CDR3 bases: TGTGCCAGCAGTAGGGACAGGGGGCCCGGGGAGCTGTTTTTT.

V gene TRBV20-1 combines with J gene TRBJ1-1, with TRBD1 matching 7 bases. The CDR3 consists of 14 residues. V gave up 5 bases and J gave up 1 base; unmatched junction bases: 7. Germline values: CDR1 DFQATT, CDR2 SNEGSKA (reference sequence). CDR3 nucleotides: TGCAGTGCTCTGCAGGGGGACCAGAACACTGAAGCTTTCTTT. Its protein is CSALQGDQNTEAFF.

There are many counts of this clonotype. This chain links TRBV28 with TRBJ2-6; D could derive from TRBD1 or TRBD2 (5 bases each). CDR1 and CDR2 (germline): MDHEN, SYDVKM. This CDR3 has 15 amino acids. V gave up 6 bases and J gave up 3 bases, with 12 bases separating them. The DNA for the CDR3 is TGTGCCAGCAGCCGCCTTGGGGGTGGGGCCAACGTCCTGACTTTC. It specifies CASSRLGGGANVLTF. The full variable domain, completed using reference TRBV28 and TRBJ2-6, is DVKVTQSSRYLVKRTGEKVFLECVQDMDHENMFWYRQDPGLGLRLIYFSYDVKMKEKGDIPEGYSVSREKKERFSLILESASTNQTSMYLCASSRLGGGANVLTFGAGSRLTVL.

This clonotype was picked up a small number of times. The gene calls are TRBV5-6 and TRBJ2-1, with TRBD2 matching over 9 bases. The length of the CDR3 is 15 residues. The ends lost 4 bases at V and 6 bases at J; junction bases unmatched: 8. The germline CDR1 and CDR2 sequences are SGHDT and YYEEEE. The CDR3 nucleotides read TGTGCCAGCAGCCGACTAAGCGGGGGGCCCAATGAGCAGTTCTTC. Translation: CASSRLSGGPNEQFF.

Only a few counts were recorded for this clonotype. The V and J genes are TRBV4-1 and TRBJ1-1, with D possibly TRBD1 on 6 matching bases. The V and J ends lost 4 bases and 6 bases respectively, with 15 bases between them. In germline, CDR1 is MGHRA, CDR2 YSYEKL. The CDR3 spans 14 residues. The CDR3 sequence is CASSRIKQGPEAFF. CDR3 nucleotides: TGCGCCAGCAGCCGGATAAAACAGGGTCCTGAAGCTTTCTTT.

For the CDR3, the DNA is TGTGCCAGCAGTTCGAGCAGGGTCCACGAGCAGTACTTC. It specifies CASSSSRVHEQYF. The rearrangement links TRBV6-6 to TRBJ2-7, with D perhaps TRBD1 (5 bases). Deletions cut 4 bases from V and 5 bases from J, with 12 bases between. The CDR3 covers 13 residues. Germline-derived CDR1 and CDR2 are MNHNY and SVGAGI (reference sequence).

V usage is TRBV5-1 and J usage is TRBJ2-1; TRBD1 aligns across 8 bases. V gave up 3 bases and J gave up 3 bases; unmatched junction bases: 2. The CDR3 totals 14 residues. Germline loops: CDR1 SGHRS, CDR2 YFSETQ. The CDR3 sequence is CASSSGTGYNEQFF. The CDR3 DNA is TGCGCCAGCAGCTCCGGGACAGGCTACAATGAGCAGTTCTTC.

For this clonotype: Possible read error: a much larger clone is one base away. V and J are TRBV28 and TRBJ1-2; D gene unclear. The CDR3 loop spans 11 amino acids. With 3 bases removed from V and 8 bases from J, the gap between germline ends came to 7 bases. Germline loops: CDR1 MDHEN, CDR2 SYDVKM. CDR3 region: CASSLLRGYTF. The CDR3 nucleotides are TGTGCCAGCAGTTTGCTGAGGGGCTACACCTTC.

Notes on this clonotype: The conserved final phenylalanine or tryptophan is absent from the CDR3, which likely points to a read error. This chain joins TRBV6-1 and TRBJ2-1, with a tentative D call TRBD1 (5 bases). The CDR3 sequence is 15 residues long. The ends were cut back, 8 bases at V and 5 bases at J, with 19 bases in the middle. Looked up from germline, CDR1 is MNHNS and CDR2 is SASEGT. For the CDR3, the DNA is TGTGCCAGCCAACCGTGGCAGGGTAGTAACAATGAGCAGTTCTGC. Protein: CASQPWQGSNNEQFC.

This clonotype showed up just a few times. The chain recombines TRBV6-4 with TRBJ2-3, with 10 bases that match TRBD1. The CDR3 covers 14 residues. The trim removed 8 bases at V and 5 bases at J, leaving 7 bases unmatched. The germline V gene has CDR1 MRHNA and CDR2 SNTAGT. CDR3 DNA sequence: TGTGCCAGCGTGACGGGGACAGGGGAAGATACGCAGTATTTT. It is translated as CASVTGTGEDTQYF.

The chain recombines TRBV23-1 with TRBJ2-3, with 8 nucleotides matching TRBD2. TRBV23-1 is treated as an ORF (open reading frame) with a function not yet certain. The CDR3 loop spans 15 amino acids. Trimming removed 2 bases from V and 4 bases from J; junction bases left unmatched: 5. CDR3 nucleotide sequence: TGCGCCAGCAGTCAACTCGCGGGGGGCCCAGATACGCAGTATTTT. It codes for CASSQLAGGPDTQYF.

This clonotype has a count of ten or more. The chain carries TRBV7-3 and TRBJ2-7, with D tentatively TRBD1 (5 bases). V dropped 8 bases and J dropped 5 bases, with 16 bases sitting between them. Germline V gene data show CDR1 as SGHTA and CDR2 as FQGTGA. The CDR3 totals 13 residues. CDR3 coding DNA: TGTGCCAGCGGTGCAGGGCCCACCGACGAGCAGTACTTC. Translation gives CASGAGPTDEQYF.

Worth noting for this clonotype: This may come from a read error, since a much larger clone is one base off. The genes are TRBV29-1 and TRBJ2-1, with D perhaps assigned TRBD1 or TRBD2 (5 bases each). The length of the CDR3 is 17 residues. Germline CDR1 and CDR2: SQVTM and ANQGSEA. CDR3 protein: CSVEGGKGMRTYTEQFF. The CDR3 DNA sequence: TGCAGCGTTGAAGGAGGGAAGGGGATGAGGACCTACACTGAGCAGTTCTTC.

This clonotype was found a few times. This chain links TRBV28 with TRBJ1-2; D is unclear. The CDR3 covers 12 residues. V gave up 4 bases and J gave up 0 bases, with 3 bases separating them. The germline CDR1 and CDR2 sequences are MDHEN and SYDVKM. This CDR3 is CASSWTNYGYTF. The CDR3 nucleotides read TGTGCCAGCAGTTGGACTAACTATGGCTACACCTTC.

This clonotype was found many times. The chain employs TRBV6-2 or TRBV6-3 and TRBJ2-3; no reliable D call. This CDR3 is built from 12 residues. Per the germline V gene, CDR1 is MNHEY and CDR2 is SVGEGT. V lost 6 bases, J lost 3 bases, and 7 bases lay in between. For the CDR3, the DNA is TGTGCCAGCAGAGAGAGGACAGATACGCAGTATTTT. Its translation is CASRERTDTQYF.

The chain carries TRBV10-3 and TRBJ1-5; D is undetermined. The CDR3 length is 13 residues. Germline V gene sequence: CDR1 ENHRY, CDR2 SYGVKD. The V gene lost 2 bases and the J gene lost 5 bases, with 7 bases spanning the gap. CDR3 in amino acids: CAISEVEDQPQHF. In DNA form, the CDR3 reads TGTGCCATCAGTGAGGTAGAGGATCAGCCCCAGCATTTT.

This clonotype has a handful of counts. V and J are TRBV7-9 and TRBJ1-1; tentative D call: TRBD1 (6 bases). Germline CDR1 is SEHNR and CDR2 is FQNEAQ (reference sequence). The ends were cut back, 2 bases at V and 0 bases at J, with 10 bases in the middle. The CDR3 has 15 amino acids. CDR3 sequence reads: CASSLIQGLNTEAFF. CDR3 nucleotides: TGTGCCAGCAGCTTAATCCAGGGGCTGAACACTGAAGCTTTCTTT.

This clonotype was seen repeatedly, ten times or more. The chain's CDR3 is CASSLGRGGYNEQFF. The CDR3 DNA is TGTGCCAGCAGCTTAGGACGGGGGGGGTACAATGAGCAGTTCTTC. The chain couples TRBV7-2 to TRBJ2-1; 8 bases are a match to TRBD2. Germline V lookup: CDR1 SGHTA, CDR2 FQGNSA. The CDR3 covers 15 residues. Trimming cost V 1 base and J 4 bases; bases outside gene matches: 3.

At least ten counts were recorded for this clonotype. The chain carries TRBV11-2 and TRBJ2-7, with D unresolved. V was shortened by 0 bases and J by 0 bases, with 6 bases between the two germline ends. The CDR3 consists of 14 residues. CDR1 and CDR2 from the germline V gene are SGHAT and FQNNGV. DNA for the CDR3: TGTGCCAGCAGCTTAGAAATAAACTCCTACGAGCAGTACTTC. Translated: CASSLEINSYEQYF.

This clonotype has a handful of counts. CDR3 DNA sequence: TGTGCCAGCAGATCCGGGACAGGGACGGCATACGAGCAGTACTTC. It translates to CASRSGTGTAYEQYF. The rearrangement links TRBV5-4 to TRBJ2-7; 9 nucleotides line up with TRBD1. CDR3 length: 15 residues. Germline lookup yields CDR1 SGHNT and CDR2 YYREEE (reference sequence). V lost 5 bases, J lost 4 bases, and 10 bases stayed unmatched.

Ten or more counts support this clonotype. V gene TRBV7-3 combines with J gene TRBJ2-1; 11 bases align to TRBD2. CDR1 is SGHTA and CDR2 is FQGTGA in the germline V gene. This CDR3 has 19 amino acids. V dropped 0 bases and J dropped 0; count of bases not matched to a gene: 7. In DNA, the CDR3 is TGTGCCAGCAGCTTAACGGGGACTAGCGGATCCCGCTCCTACAATGAGCAGTTCTTC. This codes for CASSLTGTSGSRSYNEQFF.

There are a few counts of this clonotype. The CDR3 nucleotides read TGTGCCAGTAAAAGATCAACAGGGGATTATGAGCAGTTCTTC. Encoded protein: CASKRSTGDYEQFF. The chain is built from TRBV19 and TRBJ2-1; TRBD1 aligns across 7 bases. From germline, CDR1 is LNHDA and CDR2 SQIVND (reference sequence). The V gene end was trimmed by 7 bases and the J gene end by 8 bases; junction bases not matched to a gene: 11. CDR3 length: 14 residues.